The 2 T cell receptor beta chains below were found in one sample sequenced in a study of T cells in Graves' hyperthyroidism and ophthalmopathy. RNA transcripts served as the template for amplifying TCR beta CDR3 regions. Initially, a first-round RT-PCR of the TCR CDR3 employed the HTBI primer set. In TCRdb, the multiplex PCR reads were re-called with MiXCR into one record per CDR3 protein. The sample shows under 500,000 distinct CDR3 sequences, roughly 13% of them seen only once. The specimen sequenced was blood. These receptor sequences come from a man aged 50 to 60 with Graves' ophthalmopathy.

The table lists this clonotype with many counts. This rearrangement joins TRBV3-1 to TRBJ2-5; no clear D. The germline gives CDR1 LGHDT, CDR2 YNNKEL (reference sequence). V lost 7 bases and J lost 9, with 18 bases in between. The CDR3 is 13 residues long. The CDR3 region is CASTTSHVESQYF. DNA of the CDR3: TGTGCCAGCACCACAAGCCACGTGGAGTCCCAGTACTTC.

The CDR3 region is CAISGAALTGTSSGELFF. The CDR3 bases are TGTGCCATCAGTGGAGCGGCTCTCACCGGGACTAGCTCCGGGGAGCTGTTTTTT. The J gene is TRBJ2-2, the V gene TRBV10-3; 9 bases fit TRBD2. Germline V gene sequence: CDR1 ENHRY, CDR2 SYGVKD. There are 18 residues in the CDR3. V lost 4 bases, J lost 6 bases, and 15 bases stayed unmatched.